The T cell receptor beta chain under discussion was sequenced for a study of control samples from healthy donors and cancer patients. Germline assignment: CDR1 SGHAT and CDR2 FQNNGV. The length of the CDR3 is 16 residues. V lost 5 bases, J lost 5 bases, and 18 bases lay in between. The method was immunoSEQ multiplex PCR; TCRdb's version includes in-frame clones alone and lacks a portion of them. The top ten hold 6.5% of the sample, which has 110,000 or so clones, approximately 82% seen once. V and J are TRBV11-2 and TRBJ2-2, with D perhaps TRBD1 or TRBD2 (5 bases each). Input material: blood. The receptor comes from a man aged 18 to 30 in good health. The CDR3 DNA sequence: TGTGCCAGCAGCCGCGTTGGGGGTTTGTGGACCGGGGAGCTGTTTTTT. Encoded protein: CASSRVGGLWTGELFF.